This passage covers 6 T cell receptor beta chains from one sample sequenced in a study of cytomegalovirus exposure and HLA in healthy donors. Some clones are missing from TCRdb's copy, which holds only in-frame ones; the method was immunoSEQ multiplex PCR. The table has about 250,000 clones, about 88% seen once. The source material was PBMCs. The receptors here all came from a man between 18 and 35 years old in good health and CMV-seropositive.

The genes are TRBV5-8 and TRBJ1-1, with D unclear. The CDR3 loop spans 13 amino acids. Germline loops: CDR1 SGHTS, CDR2 YDEGEE. Trimming stripped 4 bases from V and 3 bases from J, with 10 bases between. The CDR3 DNA reads as TGTGCCAGCAGCCCTGTGAGTTACACTGAAGCTTTCTTT. Translating gives CASSPVSYTEAFF. The variable domain in full, with the rest retrieved from reference TRBV5-8 and TRBJ1-1, is EAGVTQSPTHLIKTRGQQATLRCSPISGHTSVYWYQQALGLGLQFLLWYDEGEERNRGNFPPRFSGRQFPNYSSELNVNALELEDSALYLCASSPVSYTEAFFGQGTRLTVV.

The chain has TRBV4-1 and TRBJ2-3; 9 nucleotides agree with TRBD2. Trimming at V came to 0 bases and at J to 4 bases, leaving 8 bases not matched to a gene. The CDR3 is made up of 17 amino acids. Germline V gene sequence: CDR1 MGHRA, CDR2 YSYEKL. CDR3 protein: CASSQDRSSGSPDTQYF. The CDR3 DNA sequence: TGCGCCAGCAGCCAAGATCGTAGTAGCGGGAGCCCAGATACGCAGTATTTT.

In nucleotides, the CDR3 is TGTGCCAGCAGCTTAGGATATGGGACAGCCCCGGTTGGCAATCAGCCCCAGCATTTT. Translating it yields CASSLGYGTAPVGNQPQHF. V is TRBV7-9 and J is TRBJ1-5; 7 bases fit TRBD1. J was trimmed by 2 bases and V by 1 base; bases with no gene match: 14. The CDR3 extends over 19 amino acids. The germline V gene has CDR1 SEHNR and CDR2 FQNEAQ (reference sequence).

V is TRBV15 and J is TRBJ2-1; 11 nucleotides line up with TRBD2. This CDR3 has 13 residues. V shed 9 bases and J 8 bases; nucleotides not matched to a gene: 6. Germline V lookup: CDR1 LNHNV, CDR2 YYDKDF (reference sequence). The CDR3, as DNA: TGTGCCACTGGTCTAGCGGGAGGCTATGAGCAGTTCTTC. Amino acids: CATGLAGGYEQFF. The entire variable domain, with the rest obtained from reference TRBV15 and TRBJ2-1, is as follows: DAMVIQNPRYQVTQFGKPVTLSCSQTLNHNVMYWYQQKSSQAPKLLFHYYDKDFNNEADTPDNFQSRRPNTSFCFLDIRSPGLGDTAMYLCATGLAGGYEQFFGPGTRLTVL.

The CDR3 reads CASSPSGGYEQYF. CDR3 DNA sequence: TGTGCCAGCAGCCCAAGTGGAGGGTACGAGCAGTACTTC. The J gene is TRBJ2-7, the V gene TRBV7-8; maybe TRBD2 (6 bases). Germline CDR1 is SGHVS and CDR2 is FQNEAQ. V was clipped by 5 bases and J by 4 bases, with 12 bases between them. The CDR3 runs 13 residues.

The gene calls are TRBV27 and TRBJ1-3, with D unresolved. The germline gives CDR1 MNHEY, CDR2 SMNVEV (reference sequence). The V end lost 5 bases, the J end lost 0 bases, and 8 bases lay between the germline ends. The CDR3 is 14 amino acids. The CDR3 here is CASSTHSSGNTIYF. The CDR3 DNA reads as TGTGCCAGCAGTACCCATAGCTCTGGAAACACCATATATTTT.